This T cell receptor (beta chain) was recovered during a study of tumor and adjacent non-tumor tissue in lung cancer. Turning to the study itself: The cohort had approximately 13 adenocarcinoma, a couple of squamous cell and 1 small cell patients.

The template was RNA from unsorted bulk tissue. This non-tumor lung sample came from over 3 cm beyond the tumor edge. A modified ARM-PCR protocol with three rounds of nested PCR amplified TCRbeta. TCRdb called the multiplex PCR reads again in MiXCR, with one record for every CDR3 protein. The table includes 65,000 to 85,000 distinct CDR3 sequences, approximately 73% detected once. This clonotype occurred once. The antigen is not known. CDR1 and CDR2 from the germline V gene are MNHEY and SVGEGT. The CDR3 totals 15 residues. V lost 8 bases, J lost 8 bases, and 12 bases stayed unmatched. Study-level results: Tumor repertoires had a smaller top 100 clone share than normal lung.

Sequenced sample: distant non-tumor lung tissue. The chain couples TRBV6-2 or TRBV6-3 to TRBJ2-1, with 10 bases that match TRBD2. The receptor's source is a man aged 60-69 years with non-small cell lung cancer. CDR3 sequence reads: CASRYSSGSSDEQFF. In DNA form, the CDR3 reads TGTGCCAGCCGCTATTCTAGCGGGAGTAGTGATGAGCAGTTCTTC.